A selection of T cell receptor beta chains follows, all from one sample in a study of CD8+ T cells in alopecia areata. TCRdb keeps only in-frame clones here, not all; method: immunoSEQ multiplex PCR. This sample carries some 110,000 clones, less than 75% of them seen once, and the ten largest clones take just under 30%. The sequencing here drew on CD8+ T cells sorted from blood, taken at week 4, from a patient treated with tofacitinib. The source is a human donor with alopecia areata. The CDR3 runs from the conserved cysteine through the conserved F or W. A D gene is named only where the DNA matches it firmly. The listing skips clone size in some rows; elsewhere it reads once, few, many or a size class.

V: TRBV30
D: .
J: TRBJ2-5
size: .
CDR3: CAWMGSRETQYF
DNA: TGTGCCTGGATGGGGTCGCGGGAGACCCAGTACTTC

V: TRBV30
D: .
J: TRBJ2-7
size: .
CDR3: CAWSKDTYEQYF
DNA: TGTGCCTGGAGTAAGGATACCTACGAGCAGTACTTC

V: TRBV29-1
D: TRBD1
J: TRBJ2-1
size: few
CDR3: CSVAQGDEQFF
DNA: TGCAGCGTGGCACAGGGGGATGAGCAGTTCTTC

V: TRBV27
D: .
J: TRBJ2-1
size: few
CDR3: CASSLSGEQFF
DNA: TGTGCCAGCAGTTTGAGCGGAGAGCAGTTCTTC

V: TRBV28
D: TRBD1
J: TRBJ1-2
size: .
CDR3: CASRLGQGTYGYTF
DNA: TGTGCCAGCAGGTTGGGACAGGGTACCTATGGCTACACCTTC

V: TRBV30
D: .
J: TRBJ2-1
size: .
CDR3: CAWTRLINNEQFF
DNA: TGTGCCTGGACGCGACTTATAAACAATGAGCAGTTCTTC

V: TRBV7-9
D: .
J: TRBJ2-1
size: once
CDR3: CASSSEWGRGDNEQFF
DNA: TGTGCCAGCAGCTCGGAGTGGGGCCGAGGGGACAATGAGCAGTTCTTC

V: TRBV29-1
D: .
J: TRBJ1-1
size: few
CDR3: CSVEDLNTEAFF
DNA: TGCAGCGTGGAGGACCTTAACACTGAAGCTTTCTTT

V: TRBV7-9
D: .
J: TRBJ2-1
size: .
CDR3: CASSSWTVGANEQFF
DNA: TGTGCCAGCAGCTCATGGACAGTTGGAGCAAATGAGCAGTTCTTC

V: TRBV7-9
D: TRBD2
J: TRBJ2-1
size: .
CDR3: CASSSPILAGFGNEQFF
DNA: TGTGCCAGCAGCAGCCCCATACTAGCGGGGTTTGGAAATGAGCAGTTCTTC

V: TRBV29-1
D: .
J: TRBJ2-7
size: .
CDR3: CSVEDTAYEQYF
DNA: TGCAGCGTGGAGGACACTGCCTACGAGCAGTACTTC

V: TRBV23-1
D: .
J: TRBJ1-2
size: .
CDR3: CASSSQGMAFDYGYTF
DNA: TGCGCCAGCAGTTCACAGGGAATGGCGTTTGATTATGGCTACACCTTC

V: TRBV13
D: .
J: TRBJ1-1
size: .
CDR3: CASSSHSTEAFF
DNA: TGTGCCAGCAGCTCACATAGCACTGAAGCTTTCTTT

V: TRBV30
D: .
J: TRBJ1-1
size: .
CDR3: CAWSGVQGLDTEAFF
DNA: TGTGCCTGGAGTGGAGTACAGGGTTTGGACACTGAAGCTTTCTTT

V: TRBV30
D: .
J: TRBJ2-5
size: .
CDR3: CAGGPGAGETQYF
DNA: TGTGCGGGAGGCCCGGGGGCCGGCGAGACCCAGTACTTC

V: TRBV5-6
D: .
J: TRBJ2-3
size: .
CDR3: CASSLPPAGEDTQYF
DNA: TGTGCCAGCAGCTTGCCCCCAGCGGGTGAAGATACGCAGTATTTT

V: TRBV6-5
D: .
J: TRBJ2-3
size: .
CDR3: CASRPGGGASDTQYF
DNA: TGTGCCAGCAGGCCCGGAGGGGGGGCCTCAGATACGCAGTATTTT

V: TRBV6-5
D: .
J: TRBJ2-7
size: once
CDR3: CASSYSNPDYEQYF
DNA: TGTGCCAGCAGTTACTCCAACCCAGACTACGAGCAGTACTTC

V: TRBV30
D: TRBD2
J: TRBJ2-7
size: .
CDR3: CAWSPGTSGGDEQYF
DNA: TGTGCCTGGAGCCCCGGGACTAGCGGGGGGGATGAGCAGTACTTC

V: TRBV7-9
D: .
J: TRBJ2-7
size: .
CDR3: CASSVGLRSYEQYF
DNA: TGTGCCAGCAGTGTAGGACTCCGATCCTACGAGCAGTACTTC

V: TRBV27
D: .
J: TRBJ2-1
size: .
CDR3: CASSKSSYNEQFF
DNA: TGTGCCAGCAGTAAGAGCTCCTACAATGAGCAGTTCTTC

V: TRBV30
D: .
J: TRBJ1-2
size: .
CDR3: CAWSVTTDYGYTF
DNA: TGTGCCTGGAGTGTAACCACAGACTATGGCTACACCTTC

V: TRBV15
D: .
J: TRBJ2-7
size: few
CDR3: CATSAASYEQYF
DNA: TGTGCCACCAGCGCCGCGTCCTACGAGCAGTACTTC

V: TRBV30
D: .
J: TRBJ1-2
size: .
CDR3: CAWSIEQGYGYTF
DNA: TGTGCCTGGAGCATAGAGCAGGGCTATGGCTACACCTTC

V: TRBV29-1
D: .
J: TRBJ2-1
size: .
CDR3: CSVSGSDGRGYNEQFF
DNA: TGCAGCGTTTCAGGATCCGATGGAAGGGGCTACAATGAGCAGTTCTTC

V: TRBV29-1
D: .
J: TRBJ2-1
size: .
CDR3: CSVDKRNYNEQFF
DNA: TGCAGCGTTGACAAGCGGAACTACAATGAGCAGTTCTTC

V: TRBV7-9
D: TRBD1
J: TRBJ1-4
size: .
CDR3: CASSPSGTELEKLFF
DNA: TGTGCCAGCAGCCCATCCGGGACAGAGCTAGAAAAACTGTTTTTT

V: TRBV13
D: .
J: TRBJ1-1
size: .
CDR3: CASSLEGNTEAFF
DNA: TGTGCCAGCAGCTTGGAGGGGAACACTGAAGCTTTCTTT

V: TRBV6-1
D: TRBD1
J: TRBJ1-1
size: few
CDR3: CASSEETGGNTEAFF
DNA: TGTGCCAGCAGTGAAGAGACAGGGGGGAACACTGAAGCTTTCTTT

V: TRBV15
D: TRBD1
J: TRBJ1-6
size: .
CDR3: CATRDGTALNPTLHF
DNA: TGTGCCACCAGGGATGGGACAGCCCTCAATCCCACCCTCCACTTT

V: TRBV9
D: TRBD2
J: TRBJ2-7
size: .
CDR3: CASSATGTSGYEQYF
DNA: TGTGCCAGCAGCGCTACCGGGACTAGCGGCTACGAGCAGTACTTC

V: TRBV2
D: TRBD1
J: TRBJ2-7
size: few
CDR3: CASSEGTGSTYEQYF
DNA: TGTGCCAGCAGTGAAGGGACAGGCAGTACGTACGAGCAGTACTTC

V: TRBV7-9
D: .
J: TRBJ2-1
size: .
CDR3: CASSSGWGNEQFF
DNA: TGTGCCAGCAGCTCGGGGTGGGGCAATGAGCAGTTCTTC

V: TRBV29-1
D: TRBD2
J: TRBJ2-1
size: .
CDR3: CSALAGGNEQFF
DNA: TGCAGCGCTCTAGCGGGGGGGAATGAGCAGTTCTTC

V: TRBV4-2
D: .
J: TRBJ1-4
size: .
CDR3: CASSQEVQGGEKLFF
DNA: TGTGCCAGCAGCCAAGAGGTACAGGGCGGTGAAAAACTGTTTTTT

V: TRBV29-1
D: .
J: TRBJ1-1
size: few
CDR3: CSVEGGGGPTEAFF
DNA: TGCAGCGTTGAAGGGGGCGGGGGCCCCACTGAAGCTTTCTTT

V: TRBV30
D: .
J: TRBJ1-1
size: .
CDR3: CAWSVLLNTEAFF
DNA: TGTGCCTGGAGTGTACTTCTGAACACTGAAGCTTTCTTT

V: TRBV30
D: .
J: TRBJ1-2
size: .
CDR3: CAWKLGRAGYTF
DNA: TGTGCCTGGAAACTGGGGAGGGCTGGCTACACCTTC

V: TRBV29-1
D: .
J: TRBJ2-7
size: few
CDR3: CSVPGPVVSYEQYF
DNA: TGCAGCGTACCCGGACCAGTGGTCTCCTACGAGCAGTACTTC

V: TRBV29-1
D: .
J: TRBJ2-5
size: few
CDR3: CSVEGPNQETQYF
DNA: TGCAGCGTTGAGGGACCGAACCAAGAGACCCAGTACTTC

V: TRBV29-1
D: TRBD1
J: TRBJ2-3
size: few
CDR3: CSVEGTGDLGTDTQYF
DNA: TGCAGCGTTGAAGGTACAGGGGATTTGGGGACAGATACGCAGTATTTT

V: TRBV19
D: .
J: TRBJ2-3
size: .
CDR3: CASGTHHPDTQYF
DNA: TGTGCCAGTGGGACTCACCACCCAGATACGCAGTATTTT

V: TRBV10-3
D: TRBD1
J: TRBJ2-1
size: .
CDR3: CAISESGQYNEQFF
DNA: TGTGCCATCAGTGAGTCGGGACAGTACAATGAGCAGTTCTTC

V: TRBV9
D: .
J: TRBJ2-1
size: .
CDR3: CASSVAPGLYNEQFF
DNA: TGTGCCAGCAGCGTAGCCCCAGGACTCTACAATGAGCAGTTCTTC

V: TRBV29-1
D: TRBD1
J: TRBJ2-1
size: once
CDR3: CSVVGTGLYNEQFF
DNA: TGCAGCGTTGTCGGGACAGGGCTCTACAATGAGCAGTTCTTC

V: TRBV6-5
D: TRBD2
J: TRBJ2-7
size: .
CDR3: CASGGGTAYEQYF
DNA: TGTGCCAGCGGGGGGGGAACAGCCTACGAGCAGTACTTC

V: TRBV9
D: TRBD2
J: TRBJ2-1
size: .
CDR3: CASSVSGGDYNEQFF
DNA: TGTGCCAGCAGCGTTAGCGGGGGGGACTACAATGAGCAGTTCTTC

V: TRBV27
D: .
J: TRBJ1-2
size: .
CDR3: CASSPRTDNYGYTF
DNA: TGTGCCAGCAGTCCACGGACAGATAACTATGGCTACACCTTC

V: TRBV30
D: .
J: TRBJ1-1
size: .
CDR3: CAWSRLGGTEAFF
DNA: TGTGCCTGGAGCAGGTTGGGTGGGACTGAAGCTTTCTTT

V: TRBV29-1
D: .
J: TRBJ2-3
size: few
CDR3: CSVGGLLGTDTQYF
DNA: TGCAGCGTTGGGGGCCTTCTGGGCACAGATACGCAGTATTTT

V: TRBV6-1
D: .
J: TRBJ2-7
size: .
CDR3: CASSEGVAASYEQYF
DNA: TGTGCCAGCAGTGAAGGAGTGGCAGCGAGCTACGAGCAGTACTTC